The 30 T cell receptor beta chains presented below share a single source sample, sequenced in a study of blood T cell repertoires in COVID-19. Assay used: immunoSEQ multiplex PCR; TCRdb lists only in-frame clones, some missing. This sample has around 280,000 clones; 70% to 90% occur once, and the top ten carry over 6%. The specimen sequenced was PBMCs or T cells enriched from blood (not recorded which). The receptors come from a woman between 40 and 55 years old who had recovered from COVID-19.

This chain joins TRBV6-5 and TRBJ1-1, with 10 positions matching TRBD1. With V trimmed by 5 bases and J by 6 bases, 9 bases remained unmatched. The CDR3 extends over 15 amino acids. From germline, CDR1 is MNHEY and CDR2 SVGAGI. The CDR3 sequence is CASSPLDRGGAEAFF. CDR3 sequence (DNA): TGTGCCAGCAGTCCCCTGGACAGGGGGGGAGCTGAAGCTTTCTTT.

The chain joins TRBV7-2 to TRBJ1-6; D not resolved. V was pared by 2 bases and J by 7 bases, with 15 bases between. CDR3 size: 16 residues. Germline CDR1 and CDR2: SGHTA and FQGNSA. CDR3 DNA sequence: TGTGCCAGCAGCTTAATGGGGAGCTCCCCCAATTCACCCCTCCACTTT. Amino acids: CASSLMGSSPNSPLHF.

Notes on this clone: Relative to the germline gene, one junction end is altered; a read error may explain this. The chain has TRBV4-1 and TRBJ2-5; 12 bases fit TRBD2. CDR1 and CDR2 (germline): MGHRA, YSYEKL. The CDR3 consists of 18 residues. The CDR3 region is CASSRLPGLAGPQDTQYF. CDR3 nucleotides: TGCGCCAGCAGCCGCCTCCCAGGACTAGCGGGGCCCCAAGATACCCAGTACTTC.

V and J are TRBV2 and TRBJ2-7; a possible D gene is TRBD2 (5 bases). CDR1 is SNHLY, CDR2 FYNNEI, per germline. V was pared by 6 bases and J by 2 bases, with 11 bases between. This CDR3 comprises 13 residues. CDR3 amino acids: CASRPGNPYEQYF. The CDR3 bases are TGTGCCAGCAGGCCCGGGAACCCCTACGAGCAGTACTTC.

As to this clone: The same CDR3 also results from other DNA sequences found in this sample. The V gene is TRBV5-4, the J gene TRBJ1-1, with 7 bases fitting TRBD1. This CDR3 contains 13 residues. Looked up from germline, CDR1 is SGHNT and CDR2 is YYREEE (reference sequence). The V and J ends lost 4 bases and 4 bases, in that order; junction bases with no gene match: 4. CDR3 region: CASSPTGSTEAFF. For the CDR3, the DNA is TGTGCCAGCAGCCCGACAGGGAGCACTGAAGCTTTCTTT.

DNA of the CDR3: TGTGCCAGCAATCCGGGACAGGGGGGACACAATGAGCAGTTCTTC. Translated, it gives CASNPGQGGHNEQFF. The chain recombines TRBV28 with TRBJ2-1; 11 bases line up with TRBD1. This CDR3 region has 15 residues. With 7 bases clipped from V and 5 bases from J, the junction kept 7 bases outside the gene matches. From germline, CDR1 is MDHEN and CDR2 SYDVKM.

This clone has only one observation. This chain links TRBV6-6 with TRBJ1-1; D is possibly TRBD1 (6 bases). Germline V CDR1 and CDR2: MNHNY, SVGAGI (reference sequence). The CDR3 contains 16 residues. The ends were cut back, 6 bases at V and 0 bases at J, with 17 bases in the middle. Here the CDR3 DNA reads TGTGCCAGCAGCCCTCATAGTGGGGGCTTGAACACTGAAGCTTTCTTT. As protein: CASSPHSGGLNTEAFF.

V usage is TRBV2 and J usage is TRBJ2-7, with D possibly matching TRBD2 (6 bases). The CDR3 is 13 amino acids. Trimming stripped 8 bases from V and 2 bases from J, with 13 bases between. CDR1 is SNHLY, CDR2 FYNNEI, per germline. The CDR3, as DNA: TGTGCCAGCGGGACTCCAGAAGCCTACGAGCAGTACTTC. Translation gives CASGTPEAYEQYF.

The CDR3 nucleotides are TGTGCCAGCAGTTCCCCCCCCGGGGGGGGCACAGATACGCAGTATTTT. This translates into CASSSPPGGGTDTQYF. This rearrangement joins TRBV28 to TRBJ2-3; TRBD2 aligns across 8 bases. The CDR3 contains 16 residues. From germline, CDR1 is MDHEN and CDR2 SYDVKM. The V segment lost 4 bases and the J segment 1 base; nucleotides outside the gene matches: 7.

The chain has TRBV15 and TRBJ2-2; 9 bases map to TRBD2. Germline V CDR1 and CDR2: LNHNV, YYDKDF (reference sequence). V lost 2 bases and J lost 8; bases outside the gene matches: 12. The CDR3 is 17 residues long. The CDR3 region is CATSRPDASGTSGELFF. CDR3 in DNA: TGTGCCACCAGCAGACCAGACGCTAGCGGGACGTCGGGGGAGCTGTTTTTT.

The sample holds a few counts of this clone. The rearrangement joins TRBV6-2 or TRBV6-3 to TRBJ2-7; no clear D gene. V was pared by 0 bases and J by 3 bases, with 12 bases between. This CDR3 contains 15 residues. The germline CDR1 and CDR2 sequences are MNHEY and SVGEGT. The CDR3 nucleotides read TGTGCCAGCAGTTACTCGCCCGCGAACCGCTACGAGCAGTACTTC. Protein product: CASSYSPANRYEQYF.

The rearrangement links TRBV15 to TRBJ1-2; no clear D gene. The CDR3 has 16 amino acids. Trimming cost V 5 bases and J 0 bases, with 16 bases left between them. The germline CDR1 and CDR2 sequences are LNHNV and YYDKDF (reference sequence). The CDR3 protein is CATSFVSDPANYGYTF. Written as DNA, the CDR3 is TGTGCCACCAGCTTCGTTAGCGACCCAGCTAACTATGGCTACACCTTC.

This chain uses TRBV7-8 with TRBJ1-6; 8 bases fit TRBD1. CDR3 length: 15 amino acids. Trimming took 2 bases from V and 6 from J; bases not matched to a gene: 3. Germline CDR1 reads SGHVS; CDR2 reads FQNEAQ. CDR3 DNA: TGTGCCAGCAGCTTAACTGGACAGGGTAATTCACCCCTCCACTTT. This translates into CASSLTGQGNSPLHF.

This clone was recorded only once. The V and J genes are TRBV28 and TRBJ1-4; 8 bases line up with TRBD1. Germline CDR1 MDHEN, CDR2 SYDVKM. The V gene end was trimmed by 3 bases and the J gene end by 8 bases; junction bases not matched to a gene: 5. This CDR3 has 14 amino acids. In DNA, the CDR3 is TGTGCCAGCAGTTTGGGGACAGGCGGCGAAAAACTGTTTTTT. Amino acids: CASSLGTGGEKLFF.

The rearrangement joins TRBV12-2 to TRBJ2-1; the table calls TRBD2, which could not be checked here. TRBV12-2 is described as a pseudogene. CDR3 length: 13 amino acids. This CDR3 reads CASRLPLGNEQFF. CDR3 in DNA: TGTGCAAGTCGCTTACCACTCGGCAATGAGCAGTTCTTC.

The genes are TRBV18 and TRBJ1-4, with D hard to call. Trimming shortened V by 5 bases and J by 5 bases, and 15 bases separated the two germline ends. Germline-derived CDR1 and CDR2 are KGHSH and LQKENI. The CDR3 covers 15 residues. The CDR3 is CASSIATPGNEKLFF. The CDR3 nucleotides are TGTGCCAGCTCAATCGCGACCCCGGGAAATGAAAAACTGTTTTTT.

CDR3 loop: CASSLVPGGIDEQYF. DNA for the CDR3: TGTGCCAGCAGCTTAGTTCCAGGGGGCATCGACGAGCAGTACTTC. The rearrangement links TRBV7-3 to TRBJ2-7; 8 bases line up with TRBD1. J gave up 5 bases and V 2 bases, and 8 bases lay outside the gene matches. Germline V CDR1 and CDR2: SGHTA, FQGTGA. The CDR3 totals 15 residues.

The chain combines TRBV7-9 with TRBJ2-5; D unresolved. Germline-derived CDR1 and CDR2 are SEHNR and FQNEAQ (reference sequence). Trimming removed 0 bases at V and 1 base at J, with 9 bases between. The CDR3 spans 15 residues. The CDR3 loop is CASSLAGALQETQYF. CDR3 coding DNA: TGTGCCAGCAGCTTAGCGGGCGCCCTCCAAGAGACCCAGTACTTC.

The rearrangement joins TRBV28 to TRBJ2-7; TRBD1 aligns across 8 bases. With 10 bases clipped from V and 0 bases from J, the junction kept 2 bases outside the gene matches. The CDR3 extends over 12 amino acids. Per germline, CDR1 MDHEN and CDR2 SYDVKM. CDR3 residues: CAIGTGSYEQYF. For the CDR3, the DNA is TGTGCCATAGGGACAGGCTCCTACGAGCAGTACTTC.

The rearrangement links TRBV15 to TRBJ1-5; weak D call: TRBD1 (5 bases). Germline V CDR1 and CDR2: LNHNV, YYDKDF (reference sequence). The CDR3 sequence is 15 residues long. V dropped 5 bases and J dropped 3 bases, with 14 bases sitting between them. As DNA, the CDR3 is TGTGCCACCAGCCTGGCGCGGGACTACAATCAGCCCCAGCATTTT. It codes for CATSLARDYNQPQHF.

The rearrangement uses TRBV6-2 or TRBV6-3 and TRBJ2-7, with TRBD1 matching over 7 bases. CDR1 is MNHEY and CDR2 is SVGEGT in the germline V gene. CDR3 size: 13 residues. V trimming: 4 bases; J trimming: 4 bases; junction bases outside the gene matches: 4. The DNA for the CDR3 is TGTGCCAGCAGTTTGAGGGGGCAGTACGAGCAGTACTTC. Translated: CASSLRGQYEQYF.

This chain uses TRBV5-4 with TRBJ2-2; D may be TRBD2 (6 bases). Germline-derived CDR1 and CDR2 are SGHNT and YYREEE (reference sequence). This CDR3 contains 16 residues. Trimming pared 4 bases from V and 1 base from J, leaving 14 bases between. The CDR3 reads CASSTAARGNTGELFF. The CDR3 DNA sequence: TGTGCCAGCAGCACGGCCGCGCGGGGGAACACCGGGGAGCTGTTTTTT.

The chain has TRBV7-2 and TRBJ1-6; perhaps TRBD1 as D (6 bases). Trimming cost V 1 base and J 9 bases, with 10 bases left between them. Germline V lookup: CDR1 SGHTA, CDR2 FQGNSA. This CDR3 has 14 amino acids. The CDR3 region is CASSLGQASSPLHF. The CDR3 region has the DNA TGTGCCAGCAGCTTAGGACAGGCGAGTTCACCCCTCCACTTT. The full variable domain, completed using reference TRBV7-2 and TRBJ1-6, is GAGVSQSPSNKVTEKGKDVELRCDPISGHTALYWYRQSLGQGLEFLIYFQGNSAPDKSGLPSDRFSAERTGGSVSTLTIQRTQQEDSAVYLCASSLGQASSPLHFGNGTRLTVT.

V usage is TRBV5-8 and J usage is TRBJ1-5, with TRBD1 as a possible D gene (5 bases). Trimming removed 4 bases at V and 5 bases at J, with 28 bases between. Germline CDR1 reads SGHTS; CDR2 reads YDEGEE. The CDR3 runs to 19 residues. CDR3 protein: CASSPLTTPGTRAYQPQHF. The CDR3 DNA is TGTGCCAGCAGCCCGCTGACTACCCCCGGGACTAGAGCTTATCAGCCCCAGCATTTT.

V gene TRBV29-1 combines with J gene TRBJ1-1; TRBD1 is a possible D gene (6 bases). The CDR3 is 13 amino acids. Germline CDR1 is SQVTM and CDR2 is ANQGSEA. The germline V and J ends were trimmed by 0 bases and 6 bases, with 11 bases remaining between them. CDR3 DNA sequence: TGCAGCGTTGAAGACACCAGGGGCGCTGAAGCTTTCTTT. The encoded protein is CSVEDTRGAEAFF.

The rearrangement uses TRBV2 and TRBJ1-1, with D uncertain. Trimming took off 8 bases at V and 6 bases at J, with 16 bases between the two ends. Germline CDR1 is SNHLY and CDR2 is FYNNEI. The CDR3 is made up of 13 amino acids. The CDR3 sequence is CASGLLEAAEAFF. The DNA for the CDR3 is TGTGCCAGCGGACTCTTGGAGGCCGCTGAAGCTTTCTTT.

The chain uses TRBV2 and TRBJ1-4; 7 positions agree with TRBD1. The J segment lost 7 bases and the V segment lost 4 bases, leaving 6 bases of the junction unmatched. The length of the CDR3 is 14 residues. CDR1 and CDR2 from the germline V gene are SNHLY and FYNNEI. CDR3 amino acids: CASSGDRASEKLFF. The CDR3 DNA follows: TGTGCCAGCAGTGGAGACAGGGCGAGTGAAAAACTGTTTTTT.

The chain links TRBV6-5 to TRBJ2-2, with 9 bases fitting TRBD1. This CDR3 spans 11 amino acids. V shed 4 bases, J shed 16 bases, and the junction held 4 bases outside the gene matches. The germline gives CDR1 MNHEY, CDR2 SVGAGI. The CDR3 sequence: CASSSRDRAFF. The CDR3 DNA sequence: TGTGCCAGCAGTTCCCGGGACAGGGCGTTTTTT.

The CDR3: CASSLSRGPTKNIQYF. CDR3 sequence (DNA): TGTGCCAGCAGTTTATCCAGGGGGCCTACCAAAAACATTCAGTACTTC. The genes are TRBV28 and TRBJ2-4, with 8 bases identical to TRBD1. CDR3 length: 16 amino acids. Germline CDR1 reads MDHEN; CDR2 reads SYDVKM. The V gene end was trimmed by 1 base and the J gene end by 2 bases; junction bases not matched to a gene: 4.

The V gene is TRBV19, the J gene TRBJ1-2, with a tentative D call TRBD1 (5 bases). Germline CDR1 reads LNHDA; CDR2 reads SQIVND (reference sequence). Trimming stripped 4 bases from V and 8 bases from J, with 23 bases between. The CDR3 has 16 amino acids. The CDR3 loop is CASSTDGGAPIGGYTF. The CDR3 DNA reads TGTGCCAGTAGTACCGACGGCGGGGCCCCTATTGGCGGCTACACCTTC.